The 21 T cell receptor beta chains below were found in one sample sequenced in a study of cytomegalovirus exposure and HLA in healthy donors. Primers included in the PCR were 60 Vbeta and 13 Jbeta primers. Profiled with immunoSEQ multiplex PCR; TCRdb holds only in-frame clones, not every one. The sample includes over 250,000 clones, roughly 85% of them seen just once. The specimen sequenced was PBMCs. The receptor source for this set is a man aged 35 to 55 in good health and CMV-seropositive.

This sequence joins TRBV7-3 and TRBJ2-7, with 8 bases fitting TRBD2. The CDR3 extends over 15 amino acids. The germline V gene has CDR1 SGHTA and CDR2 FQGTGA. The trim removed 5 bases at V and 3 bases at J, leaving 9 bases unmatched. The CDR3 DNA is TGTGCCAGCAGCCCCGTCGGGCGGGGGGACTACGAGCAGTACTTC. It codes for CASSPVGRGDYEQYF. Full variable domain (rest looked up from reference TRBV7-3 and TRBJ2-7): GAGVSQTPSNKVTEKGKYVELRCDPISGHTALYWYRQSLGQGPEFLIYFQGTGAADDSGLPNDRFFAVRPEGSVSTLKIQRTERGDSAVYLCASSPVGRGDYEQYFGPGTRLTVT.

This chain uses TRBV29-1 with TRBJ2-7, with 10 positions matching TRBD1. The germline gives CDR1 SQVTM, CDR2 ANQGSEA. V lost 4 bases to trimming and J lost 3 bases; unmatched junction nucleotides: 6. The CDR3 consists of 14 residues. This CDR3 is CSVVGGDRGYEQYF. The CDR3 DNA sequence: TGCAGCGTTGTTGGGGGGGACAGGGGCTACGAGCAGTACTTC.

V is TRBV11-3 and J is TRBJ2-7; possibly TRBD1 for D (6 bases). The CDR3 is 13 residues long. The germline V and J ends were trimmed by 0 bases and 5 bases, with 8 bases remaining between them. Germline assignment: CDR1 SGHNT and CDR2 YENEEA. The CDR3 is CASSLDQGHEQYF. DNA of the CDR3: TGTGCCAGCAGCTTAGACCAGGGGCACGAGCAGTACTTC.

The gene calls are TRBV9 and TRBJ2-1, with 7 bases fitting TRBD2. CDR3 length: 19 amino acids. Germline V gene data show CDR1 as SGDLS and CDR2 as YYNGEE. After removal of 0 bases from V and 3 bases from J, the junction contained 15 bases not matched to a gene. CDR3 residues: CASSVAREPSRLNYNEQFF. The DNA for the CDR3 is TGTGCCAGCAGCGTAGCGCGGGAGCCATCCCGACTTAACTACAATGAGCAGTTCTTC.

V gene TRBV28 combines with J gene TRBJ1-1; 7 nucleotides match TRBD1. V shed 5 bases, J shed 10 bases, and the junction held 13 bases outside the gene matches. The CDR3 sequence is 14 residues long. Germline loops: CDR1 MDHEN, CDR2 SYDVKM. The CDR3 coding sequence is TGTGCCAGCAGTCTCACCCTCGACAGGGATGGAGCTTTCTTT. Protein product: CASSLTLDRDGAFF.

The chain recombines TRBV12-5 with TRBJ1-1; unclear D gene. Per germline, CDR1 LGHNT and CDR2 FRNRAP. Trimming removed 1 base from V and 0 bases from J, with 6 bases in between. CDR3 length equals 14 residues. CDR3: CASGLAGLNTEAFF. The CDR3 bases are TGTGCTAGTGGTTTGGCAGGTCTGAACACTGAAGCTTTCTTT. The full variable domain, in which reference TRBV12-5 and TRBJ1-1 provide the parts outside the CDR3, is DARVTQTPRHKVTEMGQEVTMRCQPILGHNTVFWYRQTMMQGLELLAYFRNRAPLDDSGMPKDRFSAEMPDATLATLKIQPSEPRDSAVYFCASGLAGLNTEAFFGQGTRLTVV.

The chain employs TRBV11-2 and TRBJ2-3, with 7 nucleotides matching TRBD2. Per the germline V gene, CDR1 is SGHAT and CDR2 is FQNNGV. The J segment lost 2 bases and the V segment lost 1 base, leaving 6 bases of the junction unmatched. CDR3 length: 16 amino acids. The CDR3 DNA sequence: TGTGCCAGCAGCTTAGGGCTAGCGGTAAACACAGATACGCAGTATTTT. Translated: CASSLGLAVNTDTQYF.

The table lists this clone with a count of one. The genes are TRBV28 and TRBJ1-2; D is unresolved. The V and J ends lost 2 bases and 7 bases respectively, with 17 bases between them. From germline, CDR1 is MDHEN and CDR2 SYDVKM. The CDR3 consists of 15 residues. The CDR3 bases are TGTGCCAGCAGTTTAGGAGGTGTGGGAAGCGCTGGCTACACCTTC. It translates to CASSLGGVGSAGYTF.

This rearrangement joins TRBV29-1 to TRBJ2-3; 8 bases match TRBD2. The CDR3 totals 16 residues. CDR1 is SQVTM and CDR2 is ANQGSEA in the germline V gene. The trim removed 4 bases at V and 0 bases at J, leaving 9 bases unmatched. The CDR3 DNA follows: TGCAGCGTTGCTTCCTATATAGCGGGAAGCACAGATACGCAGTATTTT. This codes for CSVASYIAGSTDTQYF.

The chain couples TRBV4-3 to TRBJ2-4; 7 bases line up with TRBD1. The CDR3 is 15 amino acids. Germline CDR1 is LGHNA and CDR2 is YSLEER. With 4 bases clipped from V and 3 bases from J, the junction kept 6 bases outside the gene matches. Here the CDR3 reads CASSPGQMVKNIQYF. The CDR3 DNA reads TGCGCCAGCAGCCCGGGACAGATGGTCAAAAACATTCAGTACTTC.

This sequence joins TRBV6-5 and TRBJ2-2; D is perhaps TRBD2 (5 bases). Germline CDR1 and CDR2: MNHEY and SVGAGI. Trimming shortened V by 2 bases and J by 7 bases, and 14 bases separated the two germline ends. The CDR3 covers 15 residues. CDR3 amino acids: CASSYGPAANGELFF. The CDR3 DNA sequence: TGTGCCAGCAGTTACGGTCCAGCGGCAAACGGGGAGCTGTTTTTT.

The genes are TRBV15 and TRBJ2-1, with TRBD2 identical over 7 bases. Germline V gene lookup returns CDR1 LNHNV and CDR2 YYDKDF (reference sequence). This CDR3 is 15 amino acids long. V lost 4 bases to trimming and J lost 6 bases; unmatched junction nucleotides: 9. The CDR3, as DNA: TGTGCCACCAGCAATGGACCTCGCGGGGGCAATGAGCAGTTCTTC. Amino acids: CATSNGPRGGNEQFF.

The genes are TRBV19 and TRBJ1-1; the D is unclear. The length of the CDR3 is 13 residues. Germline CDR1 is LNHDA and CDR2 is SQIVND (reference sequence). Trimming pared 2 bases from V and 5 bases from J, leaving 9 bases between. CDR3 residues: CASSIPGGTEAFF. CDR3 DNA sequence: TGTGCCAGTAGTATACCGGGAGGGACTGAAGCTTTCTTT.

This clone occurred once. This sequence joins TRBV7-6 and TRBJ2-7; 9 nucleotides match TRBD1. The length of the CDR3 is 14 residues. Germline-derived CDR1 and CDR2 are SGHVS and FNYEAQ. J was trimmed by 8 bases and V by 3 bases; bases with no gene match: 8. CDR3 residues: CASSFTGQGGQQYF. CDR3 DNA sequence: TGTGCCAGCAGCTTTACGGGACAGGGAGGCCAGCAGTACTTC. The entire variable domain, with the rest obtained from reference TRBV7-6 and TRBJ2-7, is as follows: GAGVSQSPRYKVTKRGQDVALRCDPISGHVSLYWYRQALGQGPEFLTYFNYEAQQDKSGLPNDRFSAERPEGSISTLTIQRTEQRDSAMYRCASSFTGQGGQQYFGPGTRLTVT.

The chain joins TRBV11-2 to TRBJ2-1; D call uncertain. The V gene's germline CDR1 is SGHAT and CDR2 FQNNGV. The V gene lost 1 base and the J gene lost 4 bases, with 5 bases spanning the gap. CDR3 length: 13 residues. CDR3 nucleotides: TGTGCCAGCAGCTTAGGGGCGTACAATGAGCAGTTCTTC. It translates to CASSLGAYNEQFF.

The chain couples TRBV9 to TRBJ2-1, with TRBD1 as a possible D gene (6 bases). CDR1 is SGDLS and CDR2 is YYNGEE in the germline V gene. The CDR3 consists of 15 residues. The V and J ends lost 2 bases and 2 bases respectively, with 11 bases between them. The DNA of the CDR3 is TGTGCCAGCAGCGTCTCACAGGGAACCTACAATGAGCAGTTCTTC. Amino acids: CASSVSQGTYNEQFF. Using reference TRBV9 and TRBJ2-1 for the parts outside the CDR3, the full variable domain is DSGVTQTPKHLITATGQRVTLRCSPRSGDLSVYWYQQSLDQGLQFLIQYYNGEERAKGNILERFSAQQFPDLHSELNLSSLELGDSALYFCASSVSQGTYNEQFFGPGTRLTVL.

The rearrangement joins TRBV5-8 to TRBJ2-4, with 11 positions matching TRBD2. Trimming at V came to 4 bases and at J to 0 bases, leaving 9 bases not matched to a gene. The CDR3 contains 18 residues. Germline lookup yields CDR1 SGHTS and CDR2 YDEGEE. CDR3 sequence (DNA): TGTGCCAGCAGCCCCGGGACTAGCGGAAACCTAGCCAAAAACATTCAGTACTTC. Its translation: CASSPGTSGNLAKNIQYF.

This rearrangement joins TRBV28 to TRBJ1-1; 8 bases are shared with TRBD1. V was clipped by 2 bases and J by 5 bases; unmatched bases: 10. The CDR3 totals 16 residues. The germline CDR1 and CDR2 sequences are MDHEN and SYDVKM. The CDR3 DNA follows: TGTGCCAGCAGTTTAGGGGGGTCAGGGGGCCGAACTGAAGCTTTCTTT. Translated, it gives CASSLGGSGGRTEAFF.

This clone was counted a few times. V is TRBV6-6 and J is TRBJ2-1; 9 positions match TRBD2. CDR3 length: 13 residues. V dropped 10 bases and J dropped 4; count of bases not matched to a gene: 5. The V gene's germline CDR1 is MNHNY and CDR2 SVGAGI (reference sequence). The CDR3 is CATAAGGYNEQFF. DNA of the CDR3: TGTGCCACGGCGGCGGGAGGGTACAATGAGCAGTTCTTC.

In its sample, this clone was seen a few times. The chain links TRBV5-6 to TRBJ1-1; no definite D call. Trimming cost V 4 bases and J 0 bases, with 7 bases left between them. Germline lookup yields CDR1 SGHDT and CDR2 YYEEEE. There are 13 residues in the CDR3. The CDR3 region is CASSKEMNTEAFF. The DNA for the CDR3 is TGTGCCAGCAGCAAAGAGATGAACACTGAAGCTTTCTTT.

The chain has TRBV5-1 and TRBJ1-4; 9 nucleotides line up with TRBD1. CDR1 is SGHRS, CDR2 YFSETQ, per germline. The J segment lost 8 bases and the V segment lost 4 bases, leaving 9 bases of the junction unmatched. The CDR3 consists of 15 residues. In nucleotides, the CDR3 is TGCGCCAGCAGCCTCCCGGGACAGGGTGGGGAAAAACTGTTTTTT. Translation gives CASSLPGQGGEKLFF.